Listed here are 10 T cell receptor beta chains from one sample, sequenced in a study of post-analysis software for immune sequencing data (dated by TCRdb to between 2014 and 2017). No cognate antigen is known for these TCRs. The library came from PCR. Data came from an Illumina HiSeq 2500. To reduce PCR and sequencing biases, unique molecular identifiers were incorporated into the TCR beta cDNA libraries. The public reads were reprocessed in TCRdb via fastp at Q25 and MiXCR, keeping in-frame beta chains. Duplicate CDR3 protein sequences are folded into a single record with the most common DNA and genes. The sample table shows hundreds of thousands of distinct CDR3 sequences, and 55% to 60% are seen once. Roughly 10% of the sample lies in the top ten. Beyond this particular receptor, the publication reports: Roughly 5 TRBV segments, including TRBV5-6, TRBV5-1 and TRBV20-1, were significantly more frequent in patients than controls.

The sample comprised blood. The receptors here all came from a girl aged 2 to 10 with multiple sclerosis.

CDR3 sequence: CASSYSYGKEDTEAFF. The CDR3 DNA reads as TGTGCCAGCAGTTACTCGTATGGGAAGGAGGACACTGAAGCTTTCTTT. V usage is TRBV6-5 and J usage is TRBJ1-1; no reliable D call. The length of the CDR3 is 16 residues. V shed 0 bases and J shed 3 bases, with 14 bases lying between them. Germline CDR1 MNHEY, CDR2 SVGAGI.

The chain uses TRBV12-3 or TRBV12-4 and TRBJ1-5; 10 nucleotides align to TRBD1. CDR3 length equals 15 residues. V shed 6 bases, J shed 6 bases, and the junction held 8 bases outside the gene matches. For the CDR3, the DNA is TGTGCCAGCAGCTTCGACAGGGGGCTTGGTCAGCCCCAGCATTTT. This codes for CASSFDRGLGQPQHF.

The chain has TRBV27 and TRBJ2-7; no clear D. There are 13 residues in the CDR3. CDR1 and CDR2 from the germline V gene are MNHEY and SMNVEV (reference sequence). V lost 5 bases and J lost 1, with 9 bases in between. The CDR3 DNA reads TGTGCCAGCAGTGGCCGACTTTCCTACGAGCAGTACTTC. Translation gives CASSGRLSYEQYF.

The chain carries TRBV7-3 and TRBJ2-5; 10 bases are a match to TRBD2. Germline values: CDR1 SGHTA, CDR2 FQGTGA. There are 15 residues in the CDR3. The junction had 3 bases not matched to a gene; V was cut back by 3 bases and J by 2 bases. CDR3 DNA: TGTGCCAGCAGCTTTAGCGGGAGGCCACAAGAGACCCAGTACTTC. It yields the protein CASSFSGRPQETQYF.

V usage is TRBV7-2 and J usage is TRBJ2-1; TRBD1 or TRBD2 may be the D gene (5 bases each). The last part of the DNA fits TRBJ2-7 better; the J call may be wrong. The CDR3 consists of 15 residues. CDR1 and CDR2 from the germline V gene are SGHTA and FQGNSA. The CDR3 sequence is CASSPSRDRSYEQYF. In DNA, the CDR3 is TGTGCCAGCAGCCCTAGCAGGGATCGTTCCTACGAGCAGTACTTC.

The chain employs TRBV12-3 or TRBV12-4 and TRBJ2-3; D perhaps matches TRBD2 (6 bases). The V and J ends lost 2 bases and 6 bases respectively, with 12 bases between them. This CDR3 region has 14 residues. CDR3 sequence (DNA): TGTGCCAGCAGTTTACTACTAGCCTGGGATACGCAGTATTTT. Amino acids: CASSLLLAWDTQYF.

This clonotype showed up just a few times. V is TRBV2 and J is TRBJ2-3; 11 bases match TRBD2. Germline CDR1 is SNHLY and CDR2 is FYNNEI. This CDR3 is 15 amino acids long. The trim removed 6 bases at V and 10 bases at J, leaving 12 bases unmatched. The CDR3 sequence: CASRGIAGGLQAQYF. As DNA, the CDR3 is TGTGCCAGCAGAGGTATAGCGGGGGGGCTACAGGCGCAGTATTTT.

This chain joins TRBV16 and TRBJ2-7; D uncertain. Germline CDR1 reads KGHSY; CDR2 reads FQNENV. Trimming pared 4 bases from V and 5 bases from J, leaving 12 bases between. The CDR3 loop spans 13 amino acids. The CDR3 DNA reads TGTGCCAGCAGCCTGGCAGTAAGGAACGAGCAGTACTTC. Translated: CASSLAVRNEQYF.

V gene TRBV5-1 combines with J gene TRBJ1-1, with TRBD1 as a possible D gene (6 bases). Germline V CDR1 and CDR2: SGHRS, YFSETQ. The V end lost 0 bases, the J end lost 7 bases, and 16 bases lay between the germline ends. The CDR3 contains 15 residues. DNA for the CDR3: TGCGCCAGCAGCTTGGGGAGGGGGACGACCTTTGAAGCTTTCTTT. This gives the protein CASSLGRGTTFEAFF.

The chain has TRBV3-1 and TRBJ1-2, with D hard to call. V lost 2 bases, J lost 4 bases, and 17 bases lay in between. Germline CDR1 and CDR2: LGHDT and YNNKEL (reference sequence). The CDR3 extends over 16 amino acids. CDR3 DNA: TGTGCCAGCAGCCAATACGATTTTGGCAAAGTCTATGGCTACACCTTC. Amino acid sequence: CASSQYDFGKVYGYTF.